The present T cell receptor beta chain was sequenced within a study of T cells in Graves' hyperthyroidism and ophthalmopathy. Every diagnosis used clinical symptoms, serum thyroxine and TRAb, thyroid ultrasound and orbital computed tomography. Blood from later-ophthalmopathy patients was taken at first hyperthyroidism diagnosis. Study outcomes and limitations: Ophthalmopathy, which appeared later, was predicted by the model a median 6.5 months before onset. Blood also held most thyroid clonotypes expanded beyond 0.001.

This CDR3 is built from 13 residues. From germline, CDR1 is SGHDN and CDR2 FVKESK. This clonotype was found a few times. Antigen specificity is unknown. At one end, the junction sequence differs from germline, possibly due to a read error. Researchers took RNA transcripts and amplified the TCR beta CDR3 regions from them. With the HTBI primer set, the TCR CDR3 went through a first round of RT-PCR. TCRdb reanalysed the multiplex PCR reads using MiXCR and keeps one entry per CDR3 protein. This sample carries around 380,000 distinct CDR3 sequences, approximately 12% of them seen once, and the ten largest clones take about 20%.

The clonotype originates from a man aged 25 to 40 with Graves' hyperthyroidism that later progressed to Graves' ophthalmopathy. The sequenced sample consisted of blood. The rearrangement uses TRBV14 and TRBJ2-5; no definite D call. The CDR3 sequence: CASSQFRQGTQYF. CDR3 DNA: TGTGCCAGCAGCCAATTCCGTCAAGGGACCCAGTACTTC.